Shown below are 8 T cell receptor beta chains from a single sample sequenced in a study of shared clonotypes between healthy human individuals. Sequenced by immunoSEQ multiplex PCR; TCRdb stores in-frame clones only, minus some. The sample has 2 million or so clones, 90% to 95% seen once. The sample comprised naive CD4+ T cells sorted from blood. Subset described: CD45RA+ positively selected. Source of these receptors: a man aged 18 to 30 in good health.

CDR3 sequence: CASSASPGGYNSPLHF. CDR3 nucleotide sequence: TGTGCCAGCAGCGCCAGTCCGGGGGGGTATAATTCACCCCTCCACTTT. J is TRBJ1-6 and V is TRBV9, with D possibly matching TRBD1 (5 bases). This CDR3 is built from 16 residues. V lost 3 bases and J lost 4, with 14 bases in between. The germline V gene has CDR1 SGDLS and CDR2 YYNGEE.

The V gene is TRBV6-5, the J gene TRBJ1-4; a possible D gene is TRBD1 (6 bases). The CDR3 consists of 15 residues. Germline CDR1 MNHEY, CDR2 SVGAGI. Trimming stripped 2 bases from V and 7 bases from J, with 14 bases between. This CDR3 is CASSYLTGAGEKLFF. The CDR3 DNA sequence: TGTGCCAGCAGTTACCTGACGGGGGCAGGTGAAAAACTGTTTTTT.

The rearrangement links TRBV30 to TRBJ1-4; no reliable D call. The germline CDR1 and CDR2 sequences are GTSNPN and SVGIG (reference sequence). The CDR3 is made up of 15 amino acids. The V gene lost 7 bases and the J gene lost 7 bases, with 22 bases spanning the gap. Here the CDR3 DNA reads TGTGCCTCCAACACCGGGTTCTTAGCGGGTGAAAAACTGTTTTTT. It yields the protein CASNTGFLAGEKLFF.

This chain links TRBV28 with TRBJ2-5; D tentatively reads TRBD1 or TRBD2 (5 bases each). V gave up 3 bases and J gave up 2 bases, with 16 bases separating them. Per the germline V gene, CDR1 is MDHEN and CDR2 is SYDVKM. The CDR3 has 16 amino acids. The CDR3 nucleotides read TGTGCCAGCAGTTTCGCCTACCGGGACGCACAAGAGACCCAGTACTTC. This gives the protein CASSFAYRDAQETQYF.

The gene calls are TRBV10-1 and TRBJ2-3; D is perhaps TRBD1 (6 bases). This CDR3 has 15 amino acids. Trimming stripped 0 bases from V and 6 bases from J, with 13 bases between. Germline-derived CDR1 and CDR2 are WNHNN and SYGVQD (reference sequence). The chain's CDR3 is CASSESGHRKDTQYF. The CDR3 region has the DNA TGCGCCAGCAGTGAGTCGGGACATCGGAAGGATACGCAGTATTTT.

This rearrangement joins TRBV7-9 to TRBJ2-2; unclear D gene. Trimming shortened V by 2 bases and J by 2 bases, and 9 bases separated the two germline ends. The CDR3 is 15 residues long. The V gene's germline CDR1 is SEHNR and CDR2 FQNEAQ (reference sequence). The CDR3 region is CASSLIQINTGELFF. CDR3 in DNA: TGTGCCAGCAGCTTAATACAGATAAACACCGGGGAGCTGTTTTTT.

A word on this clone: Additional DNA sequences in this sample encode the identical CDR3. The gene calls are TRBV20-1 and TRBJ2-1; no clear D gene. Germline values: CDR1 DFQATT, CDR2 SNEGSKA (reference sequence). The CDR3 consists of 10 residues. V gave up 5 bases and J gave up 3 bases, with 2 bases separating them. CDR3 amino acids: CSALYNEQFF. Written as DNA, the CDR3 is TGCAGTGCTCTCTACAATGAGCAGTTCTTC.

CDR3 nucleotides: TGCGCCAGCAGTGAGTCGGAGGGGACAGGGGGTCGTTATAGCAATCAGCCCCAGCATTTT. Amino acid sequence: CASSESEGTGGRYSNQPQHF. The chain has TRBV10-2 and TRBJ1-5; 11 bases line up with TRBD1. This CDR3 comprises 20 residues. Germline assignment: CDR1 WSHSY and CDR2 SAAADI. V trimming: 0 bases; J trimming: 0 bases; junction bases outside the gene matches: 10.